Below, 10 T cell receptor beta chains from the same sample are listed, as sequenced in a study of cytomegalovirus exposure and HLA in healthy donors. The PCR was carried out with 60 Vbeta primers and 13 Jbeta primers. This table comes from immunoSEQ multiplex PCR, and its TCRdb copy is limited to in-frame clones, with some not included. The sample lists about 150,000 clones, around 77% occurring once. Sequencing was performed on PBMCs. The receptors originated from a woman aged 40 to 49 in good health and CMV-seropositive.

A note on this clone: The same CDR3 also results from other DNA sequences found in this sample. This chain joins TRBV18 and TRBJ2-5, with D perhaps matching TRBD2 (6 bases). Trimming left V 3 bases short and J 4 bases short, with 6 bases between. Germline CDR1 and CDR2: KGHSH and LQKENI. The CDR3 runs to 12 residues. The CDR3 here is CASSPGGETQYF. CDR3 nucleotide sequence: TGTGCCAGCTCACCCGGGGGAGAGACCCAGTACTTC.

There are a few counts of this clone. The CDR3 bases are TGTGCCAGCTCACCACGAGGGCAGCTAGGTTCACCCCTCCACTTT. Protein sequence: CASSPRGQLGSPLHF. The chain employs TRBV18 and TRBJ1-6; D ambiguous. Between the trimmed V and J ends, which lost 1 base and 9 bases, there was a span of 13 bases. Germline CDR1 KGHSH, CDR2 LQKENI. CDR3 length equals 15 residues.

The chain has TRBV7-7 and TRBJ2-5, with 13 bases aligning to TRBD2. V shed 5 bases, J shed 5 bases, and the junction held 5 bases outside the gene matches. CDR1 SSHAT and CDR2 FNYEAQ come from the germline V gene (reference sequence). CDR3 length: 15 amino acids. The CDR3 sequence is CASSSGLAGVETQYF. DNA of the CDR3: TGTGCCAGCAGCAGCGGACTAGCGGGGGTTGAGACCCAGTACTTC.

This chain links TRBV4-1 with TRBJ2-5; possibly TRBD1 for D (5 bases). The CDR3 consists of 14 residues. The germline V gene encodes CDR1 MGHRA and CDR2 YSYEKL. V gave up 5 bases and J gave up 5 bases, with 15 bases separating them. CDR3 region: CASSTGGARETQYF. As DNA, the CDR3 is TGCGCCAGCAGCACCGGTGGGGCACGTGAGACCCAGTACTTC.

The V and J genes are TRBV19 and TRBJ1-1; D is unresolved. The CDR3 has 13 amino acids. Germline loops: CDR1 LNHDA, CDR2 SQIVND (reference sequence). The V end was cut by 5 bases, the J end by 2 bases, with 9 bases between. DNA for the CDR3: TGTGCCAGTAGTCAACGGGATAACACTGAAGCTTTCTTT. Translating gives CASSQRDNTEAFF.

This chain joins TRBV2 and TRBJ1-2, with TRBD1 matching over 8 bases. The V segment lost 5 bases and the J segment 7 bases; nucleotides outside the gene matches: 6. CDR1 and CDR2 from the germline V gene are SNHLY and FYNNEI. This CDR3 is built from 13 residues. In DNA form, the CDR3 reads TGTGCCAGCAGTTTGGGGACAGGTGGTGGCTACACCTTC. It codes for CASSLGTGGGYTF.

The chain links TRBV19 to TRBJ2-5; 10 nucleotides line up with TRBD2. V dropped 6 bases and J dropped 6; count of bases not matched to a gene: 7. The CDR3 spans 14 residues. The germline CDR1 and CDR2 sequences are LNHDA and SQIVND (reference sequence). The CDR3 DNA reads as TGTGCCAGTAGCTCTAGCGGGGGTGGTAAGACCCAGTACTTC. Its protein product is CASSSSGGGKTQYF. The full variable domain, completed using reference TRBV19 and TRBJ2-5, is DGGITQSPKYLFRKEGQNVTLSCEQNLNHDAMYWYRQDPGQGLRLIYYSQIVNDFQKGDIAEGYSVSREKKESFPLTVTSAQKNPTAFYLCASSSSGGGKTQYFGPGTRLLVL.

V and J are TRBV18 and TRBJ1-2; 8 bases agree with TRBD1. This CDR3 region has 13 residues. V shed 3 bases, J shed 7 bases, and the junction held 4 bases outside the gene matches. From germline, CDR1 is KGHSH and CDR2 LQKENI. CDR3 DNA sequence: TGTGCCAGCTCACCGGACAGGGTGGGTGGCTACACCTTC. Translation: CASSPDRVGGYTF.

This clone was observed at least ten times. The J gene is TRBJ1-2, the V gene TRBV6-6; 9 nucleotides match TRBD1. Germline V gives CDR1 MNHNY, CDR2 SVGAGI (reference sequence). The ends lost 6 bases at V and 4 bases at J; junction bases unmatched: 3. The CDR3 runs to 13 residues. The CDR3 bases are TGTGCCAGCAGCCAGACAGGGGGCTATGGCTACACCTTC. Its translation is CASSQTGGYGYTF.

This clone was counted a single time. The chain combines TRBV9 with TRBJ2-2; tentative D call: TRBD1 (5 bases). V dropped 0 bases and J dropped 4 bases, with 13 bases sitting between them. The CDR3 has 16 residues. Germline V gene data show CDR1 as SGDLS and CDR2 as YYNGEE. The CDR3 sequence is CASSVDGASTTGELFF. CDR3 in DNA: TGTGCCAGCAGCGTAGATGGGGCTTCGACCACCGGGGAGCTGTTTTTT.